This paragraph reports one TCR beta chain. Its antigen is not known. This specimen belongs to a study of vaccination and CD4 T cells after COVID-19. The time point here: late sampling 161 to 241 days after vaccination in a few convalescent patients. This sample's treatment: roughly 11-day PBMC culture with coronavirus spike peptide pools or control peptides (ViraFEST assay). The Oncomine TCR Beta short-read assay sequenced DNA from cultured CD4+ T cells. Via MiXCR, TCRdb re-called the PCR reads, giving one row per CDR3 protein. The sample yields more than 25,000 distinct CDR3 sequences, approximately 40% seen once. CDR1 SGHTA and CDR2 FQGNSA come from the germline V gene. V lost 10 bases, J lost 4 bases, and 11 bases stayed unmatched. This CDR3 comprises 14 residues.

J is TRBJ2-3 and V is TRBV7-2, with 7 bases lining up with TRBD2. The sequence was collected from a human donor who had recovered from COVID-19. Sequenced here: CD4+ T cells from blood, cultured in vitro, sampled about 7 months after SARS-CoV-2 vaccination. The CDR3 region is CAIKVLGGADTQYF. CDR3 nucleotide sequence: TGTGCCATAAAGGTGCTGGGGGGGGCAGATACGCAGTATTTT. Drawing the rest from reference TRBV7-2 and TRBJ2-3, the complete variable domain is GAGVSQSPSNKVTEKGKDVELRCDPISGHTALYWYRQSLGQGLEFLIYFQGNSAPDKSGLPSDRFSAERTGGSVSTLTIQRTQQEDSAVYLCAIKVLGGADTQYFGPGTRLTVL.